This T cell receptor (beta chain) emerged from a study of glioma-infiltrating T cells. Concerning this clonotype: A read error is possible here, since a much larger clone lies one base away.

Using RNA template, CDR3s of TCR alpha and beta were amplified with iRepertoire arm-PCR. TCRdb independently ran MiXCR on the multiplex PCR reads; one entry per CDR3 protein. The data show approximately 120,000 distinct CDR3 sequences, with around 25% seen just once and about a third held by the top ten. The CDR3 is 17 residues long. CDR1 is KGHDR and CDR2 is SFDVKD in the germline V gene. Sequenced input: glioma tissue, nonneoplastic brain tissue, or PBMCs (not recorded which). The gene calls are TRBV24-1 and TRBJ1-4, with 12 positions matching TRBD1. This receptor was obtained from a human donor with low-grade glioma or glioblastoma, undergoing nonglioma brain surgery, or in good health (not recorded which). The CDR3: CATSGLGQGATNEKLFF. The CDR3 bases are TGTGCCACCAGTGGTTTGGGACAGGGGGCGACTAATGAAAAACTGTTTTTT.